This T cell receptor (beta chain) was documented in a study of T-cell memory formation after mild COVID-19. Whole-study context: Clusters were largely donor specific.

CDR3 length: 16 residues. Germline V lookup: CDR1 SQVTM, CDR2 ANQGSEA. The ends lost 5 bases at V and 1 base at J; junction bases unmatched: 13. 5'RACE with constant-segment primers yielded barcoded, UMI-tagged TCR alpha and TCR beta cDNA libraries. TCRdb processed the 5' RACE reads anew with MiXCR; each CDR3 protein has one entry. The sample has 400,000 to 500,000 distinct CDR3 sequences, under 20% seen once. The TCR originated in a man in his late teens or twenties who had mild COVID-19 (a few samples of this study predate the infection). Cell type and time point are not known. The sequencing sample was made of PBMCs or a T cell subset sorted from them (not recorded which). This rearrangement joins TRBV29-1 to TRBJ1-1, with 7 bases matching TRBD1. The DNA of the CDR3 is TGCAGCGTTTACAGGGGCCTTAGCGGAAGGAACACTGAAGCTTTCTTT. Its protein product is CSVYRGLSGRNTEAFF.